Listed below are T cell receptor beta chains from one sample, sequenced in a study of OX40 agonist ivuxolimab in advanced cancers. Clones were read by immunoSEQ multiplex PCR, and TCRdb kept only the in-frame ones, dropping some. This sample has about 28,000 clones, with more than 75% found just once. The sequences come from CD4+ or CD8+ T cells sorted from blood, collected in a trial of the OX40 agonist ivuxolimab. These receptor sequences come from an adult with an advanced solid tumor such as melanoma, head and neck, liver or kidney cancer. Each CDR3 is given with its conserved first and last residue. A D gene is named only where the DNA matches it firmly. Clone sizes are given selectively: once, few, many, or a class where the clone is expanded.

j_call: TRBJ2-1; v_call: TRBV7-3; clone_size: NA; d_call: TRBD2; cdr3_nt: TGTGCCAGCAGCTTAGATGTGACTAGCGGATTAAATGAGCAGTTCTTC; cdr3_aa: CASSLDVTSGLNEQFF
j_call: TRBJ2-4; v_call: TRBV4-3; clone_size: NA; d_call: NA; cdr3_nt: TGCGCCAGCAGCCAAGATACCCCTTGGGCCAAAAACATTCAGTACTTC; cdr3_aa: CASSQDTPWAKNIQYF
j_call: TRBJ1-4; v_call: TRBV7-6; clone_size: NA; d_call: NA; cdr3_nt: TGTGCCAGCAGTCCCAGGACAGTCCCCACCGAGAAACTGTTTTTT; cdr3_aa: CASSPRTVPTEKLFF
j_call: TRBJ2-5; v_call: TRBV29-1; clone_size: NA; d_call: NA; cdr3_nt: TGCAGCGTCCCAGCAGTGATTCAAGAGACCCAGTACTTC; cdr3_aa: CSVPAVIQETQYF
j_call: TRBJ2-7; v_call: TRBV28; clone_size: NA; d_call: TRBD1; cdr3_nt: TGTGCCAGCAGGGTCGGGACAGGGGGCTTTTGGTCCTACGAGCAGTACTTC; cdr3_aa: CASRVGTGGFWSYEQYF
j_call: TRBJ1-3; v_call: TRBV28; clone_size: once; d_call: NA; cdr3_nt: TGTGCCAGCAGGAAACAGGTTTCTGGAAACACCATATATTTT; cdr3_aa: CASRKQVSGNTIYF
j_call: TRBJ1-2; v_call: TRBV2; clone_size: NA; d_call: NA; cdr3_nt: TGTGCCAGCCCTGATCCTATACACCCCCAGTATGGCTACACCTTC; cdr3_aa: CASPDPIHPQYGYTF
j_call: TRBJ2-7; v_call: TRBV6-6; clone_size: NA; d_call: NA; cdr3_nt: TGTGCCAGCAGAACCCCAGCGGGCGGCAACTCCTACGAGCAGTACTTC; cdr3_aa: CASRTPAGGNSYEQYF
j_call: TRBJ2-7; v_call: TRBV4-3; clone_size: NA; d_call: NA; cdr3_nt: TGCGCCAGCAGCCAAGAGAGGCGCGTCTACGAGCAGTACTTC; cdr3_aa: CASSQERRVYEQYF
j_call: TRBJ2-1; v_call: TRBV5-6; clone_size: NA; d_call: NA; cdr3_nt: TGTGCCAGCAGCTTAAGATTGGGGGCCGAGTATGAGCAGTTCTTC; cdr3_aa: CASSLRLGAEYEQFF
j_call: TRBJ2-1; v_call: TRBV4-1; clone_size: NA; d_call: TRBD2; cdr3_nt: TGCGCCAGCAGCCAAGATATTAGCGGGAGCAATGAGCAGTTCTTC; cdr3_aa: CASSQDISGSNEQFF
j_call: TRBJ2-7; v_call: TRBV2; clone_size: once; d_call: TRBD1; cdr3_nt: TGTGCCAGCAGTGAAGCTAGACAGGGGTCCGAGCAGTACTTC; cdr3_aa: CASSEARQGSEQYF
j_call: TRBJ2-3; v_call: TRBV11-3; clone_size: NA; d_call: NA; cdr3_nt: TGTGCCAGCAGCTCGATAGACAGCACAGATACGCAGTATTTT; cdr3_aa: CASSSIDSTDTQYF
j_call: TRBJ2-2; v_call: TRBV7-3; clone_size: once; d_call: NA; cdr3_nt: TGTGCCAGCAGCGACGAGTGGGGCGCATCCGGGGAGCTGTTTTTT; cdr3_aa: CASSDEWGASGELFF
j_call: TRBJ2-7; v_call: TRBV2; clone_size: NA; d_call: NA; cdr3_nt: TGTGCCAGCAGTGCCGTTGAGGGACTTAACTACGAGCAGTACTTC; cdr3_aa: CASSAVEGLNYEQYF
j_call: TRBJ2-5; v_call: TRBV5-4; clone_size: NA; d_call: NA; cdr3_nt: TGTGCCAGCAGCTCGACCAGCCTCGGGACCCAGTACTTC; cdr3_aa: CASSSTSLGTQYF
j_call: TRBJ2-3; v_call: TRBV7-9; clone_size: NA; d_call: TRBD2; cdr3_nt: TGTGCCAGCAGCTCCGGACTAGCGGGAAAAAAATGGACAGATACGCAGTATTTT; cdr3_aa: CASSSGLAGKKWTDTQYF
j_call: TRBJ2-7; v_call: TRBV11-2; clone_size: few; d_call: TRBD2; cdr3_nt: TGTGCCAGCAGCTTAGTCCCCGGGAGGCCCTACGAGCAGTACTTC; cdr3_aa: CASSLVPGRPYEQYF
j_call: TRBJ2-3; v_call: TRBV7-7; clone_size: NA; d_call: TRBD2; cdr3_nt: TGTGCCAGCAGCTTGACTAGCGGGAGGACAGATACGCAGTATTTT; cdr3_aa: CASSLTSGRTDTQYF
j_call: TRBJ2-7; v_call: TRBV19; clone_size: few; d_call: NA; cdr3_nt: TGTGCCAGTAGTAACAGAGCGAGTGAAGAGCAGTACTTC; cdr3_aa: CASSNRASEEQYF
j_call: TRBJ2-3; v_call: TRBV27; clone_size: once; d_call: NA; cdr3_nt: TGTGCCAGCAGTTATAGCATTATGGATACGCAGTATTTT; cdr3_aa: CASSYSIMDTQYF
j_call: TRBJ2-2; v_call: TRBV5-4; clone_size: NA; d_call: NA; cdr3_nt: TGTGCCAGCAGCCTACCCCCCGGGGAGCTGTTTTTT; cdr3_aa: CASSLPPGELFF
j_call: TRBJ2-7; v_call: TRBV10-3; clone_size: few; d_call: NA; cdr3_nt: TGTGCCATCAGTGAGGGAGGGGGCTACGAGCAGTACTTC; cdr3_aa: CAISEGGGYEQYF
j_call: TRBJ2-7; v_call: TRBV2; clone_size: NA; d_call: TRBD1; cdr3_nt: TGTGCCAGCAGCGCCGGGACAGGGGTCTACGAGCAGTACTTC; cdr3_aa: CASSAGTGVYEQYF
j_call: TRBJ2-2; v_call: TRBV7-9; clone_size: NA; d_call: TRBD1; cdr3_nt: TGTGCCAGCAACCGAGGACAGGGGAACACCGGGGAGCTGTTTTTT; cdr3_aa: CASNRGQGNTGELFF
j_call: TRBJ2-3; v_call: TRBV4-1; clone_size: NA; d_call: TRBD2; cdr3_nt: TGCGCCAGCAGCCACAGCGGGAGGGCAGATACGCAGTATTTT; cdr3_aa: CASSHSGRADTQYF
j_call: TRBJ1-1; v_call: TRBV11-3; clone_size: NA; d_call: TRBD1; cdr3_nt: TGTGCCAGCAGCCTCGGACAGGGGACCACTGAAGCTTTCTTT; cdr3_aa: CASSLGQGTTEAFF
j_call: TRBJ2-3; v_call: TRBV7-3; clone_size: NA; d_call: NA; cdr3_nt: TGTGCCAGCAGGGGCGGAGCGGGCCCTGGACGGGCAGATACGCAGTATTTT; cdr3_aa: CASRGGAGPGRADTQYF
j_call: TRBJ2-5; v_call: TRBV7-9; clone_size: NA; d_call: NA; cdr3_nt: TGTGCCAGCACCCCGGATAGAGGGTACCAAGAGACCCAGTACTTC; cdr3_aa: CASTPDRGYQETQYF
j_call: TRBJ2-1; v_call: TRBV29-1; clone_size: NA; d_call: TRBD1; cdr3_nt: TGCAGCGTGGTTATAGACAGGGGACTCTACAATGAGCAGTTCTTC; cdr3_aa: CSVVIDRGLYNEQFF
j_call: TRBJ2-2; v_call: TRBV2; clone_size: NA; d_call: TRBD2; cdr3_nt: TGTGCCAGCAGTGACACTAGCGTGAGTCCCGGGGAGCTGTTTTTT; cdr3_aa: CASSDTSVSPGELFF
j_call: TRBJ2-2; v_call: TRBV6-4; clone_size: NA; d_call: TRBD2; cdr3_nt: TGTGCCAGCAGTGACTCCGCACTAGCGGGTGGCGGGGAGCTGTTTTTT; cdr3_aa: CASSDSALAGGGELFF
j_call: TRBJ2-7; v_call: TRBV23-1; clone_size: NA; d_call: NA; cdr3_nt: TGCGCCAGCAGTCAATCGGTGTTAAGCTCCTACGAGCAGTACTTC; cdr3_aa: CASSQSVLSSYEQYF